This T cell receptor (beta chain) was sequenced during a study of blood T cell repertoires in COVID-19. At the level of the study: COVID-19 samples collected from the United States, Italy and Spain covered acute and convalescent phases. In each case, the material was cDNA or gDNA derived from T cells, B-cell-depleted T cells, or PBMCs.

In this sample, this clone turned up a few times. The germline V gene encodes CDR1 MDHEN and CDR2 SYDVKM. This CDR3 is built from 15 residues. Trimming removed 4 bases from V and 5 bases from J, with 15 bases in between. Per the original methods: Amplified reference gene primers provided the basis for estimating nucleated cell counts. Produced via immunoSEQ multiplex PCR; TCRdb's table is partial and in-frame only. From that table come the V and J calls and clone size; the DNA was used to work out D and trimming. The profile shows about 240,000 clones, about 80% of them singletons. Sequenced material: peripheral blood. This clonotype was sampled from an elderly woman with acute or convalescent COVID-19. V and J are TRBV28 and TRBJ1-5; D not resolved. The CDR3 region is CASSYPGRLDQPQHF. CDR3 nucleotides: TGTGCCAGCAGTTATCCCGGGAGGCTCGATCAGCCCCAGCATTTT.